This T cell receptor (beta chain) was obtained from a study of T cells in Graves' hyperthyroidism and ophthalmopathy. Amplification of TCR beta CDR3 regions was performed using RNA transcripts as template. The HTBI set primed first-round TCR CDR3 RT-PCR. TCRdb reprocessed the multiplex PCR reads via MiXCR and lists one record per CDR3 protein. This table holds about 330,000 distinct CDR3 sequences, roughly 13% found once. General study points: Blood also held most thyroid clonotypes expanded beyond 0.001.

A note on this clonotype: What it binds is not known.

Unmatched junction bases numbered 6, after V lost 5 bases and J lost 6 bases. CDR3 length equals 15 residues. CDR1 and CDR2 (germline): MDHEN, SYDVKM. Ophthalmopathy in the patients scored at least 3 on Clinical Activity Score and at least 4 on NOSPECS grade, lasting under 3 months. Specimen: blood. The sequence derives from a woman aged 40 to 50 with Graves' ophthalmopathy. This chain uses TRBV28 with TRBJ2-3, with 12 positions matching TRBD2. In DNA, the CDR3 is TGTGCCAGCAGTGCCCCTAGCGGGGGGGTCGATACGCAGTATTTT. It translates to CASSAPSGGVDTQYF.